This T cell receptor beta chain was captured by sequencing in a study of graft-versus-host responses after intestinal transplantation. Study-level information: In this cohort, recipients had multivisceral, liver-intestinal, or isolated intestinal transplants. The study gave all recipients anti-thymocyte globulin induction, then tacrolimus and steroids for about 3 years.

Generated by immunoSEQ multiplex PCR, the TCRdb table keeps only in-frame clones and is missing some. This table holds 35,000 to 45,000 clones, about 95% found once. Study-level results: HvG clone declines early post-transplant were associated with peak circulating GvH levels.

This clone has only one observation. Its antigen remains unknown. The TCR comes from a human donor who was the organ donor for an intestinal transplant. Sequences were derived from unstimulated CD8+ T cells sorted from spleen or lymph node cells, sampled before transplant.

The CDR3 here is CASSGGTEGGGYTF. Written as DNA, the CDR3 is TGTGCCAGCAGTGGGGGGACGGAAGGAGGTGGCTACACCTTC. The chain employs TRBV6-5 and TRBJ1-2, with D possibly matching TRBD1 (5 bases). From germline, CDR1 is MNHEY and CDR2 SVGAGI. V lost 5 bases and J lost 7, with 17 bases in between. This CDR3 comprises 14 residues.